This entry lists 29 T cell receptor beta chains sequenced from one sample in a study of identifying expanded T cells in peripheral blood. TCRdb's table, derived via immunoSEQ multiplex PCR, lists solely in-frame clones and lacks some. The sample lists about 78,000 clones, 80% to 90% seen once, with around 19% in the top ten. Sequencing was done on a sample of blood. These receptors were collected from a person between 18 and 75 years old in good health.

The V gene is TRBV11-3, the J gene TRBJ1-1; D is undetermined. V was cut by 0 bases and J by 8 bases, with 10 bases left in between. This CDR3 contains 13 residues. CDR1 and CDR2 (germline): SGHNT, YENEEA. The CDR3 protein is CASSLETGGEAFF. CDR3 bases: TGTGCCAGCAGCTTAGAGACGGGCGGGGAAGCTTTCTTT.

The rearrangement links TRBV9 to TRBJ1-1; D is ambiguous. The CDR3 runs to 13 residues. The V end was cut by 3 bases, the J end by 5 bases, with 11 bases between. Germline V gene data show CDR1 as SGDLS and CDR2 as YYNGEE. Here the CDR3 reads CASSGTTGTEAFF. DNA for the CDR3: TGTGCCAGCAGCGGAACTACGGGGACTGAAGCTTTCTTT.

In its sample, this clone was seen once. The J gene is TRBJ1-5, the V gene TRBV30; D remains unclear. This CDR3 is 13 amino acids long. Trimming took off 3 bases at V and 0 bases at J, with 6 bases between the two ends. Germline V lookup: CDR1 GTSNPN, CDR2 SVGIG (reference sequence). This chain's CDR3 is CAWSRNSNQPQHF. The DNA of the CDR3 is TGTGCCTGGAGCCGAAATAGCAATCAGCCCCAGCATTTT.

The chain uses TRBV29-1 and TRBJ2-1; 11 positions agree with TRBD2. After removal of 6 bases from V and 8 bases from J, the junction contained 6 bases not matched to a gene. CDR3 length: 13 residues. Germline CDR1 and CDR2: SQVTM and ANQGSEA. This CDR3 reads CSVTTSGGHEQFF. The CDR3 region has the DNA TGCAGCGTCACCACTAGCGGGGGTCATGAGCAGTTCTTC.

The chain employs TRBV5-1 and TRBJ2-7; 10 bases match TRBD2. In germline, CDR1 is SGHRS, CDR2 YFSETQ. V was clipped by 2 bases and J by 5 bases; unmatched bases: 10. The CDR3 length is 16 residues. In DNA, the CDR3 is TGCGCCAGCAGCTTACAATCTAGCGGGAGCGGCCACGAGCAGTACTTC. This codes for CASSLQSSGSGHEQYF.

The V and J genes are TRBV6-5 and TRBJ2-2; 7 bases match TRBD2. Per the germline V gene, CDR1 is MNHEY and CDR2 is SVGAGI. V was clipped by 4 bases and J by 4 bases; unmatched bases: 9. This CDR3 spans 16 amino acids. The CDR3 sequence: CASSSRAGIITGELFF. The CDR3 DNA is TGTGCCAGCAGTTCGAGAGCGGGAATTATCACCGGGGAGCTGTTTTTT.

The chain is built from TRBV7-2 and TRBJ1-1; D is unclear. The germline gives CDR1 SGHTA, CDR2 FQGNSA. Trimming took off 5 bases at V and 6 bases at J, with 16 bases between the two ends. CDR3 length: 14 residues. The CDR3 DNA reads as TGTGCCAGCAGCCCGACGGTCGGGAGACCTGAAGCTTTCTTT. Translating gives CASSPTVGRPEAFF.

In DNA, the CDR3 is TGTGCCAGCAGCTTACTCGACCTCTACAATGAGCAGTTCTTC. This encodes CASSLLDLYNEQFF. The chain carries TRBV7-9 and TRBJ2-1; no clear D. This CDR3 is 14 amino acids long. V gave up 2 bases and J gave up 3 bases, with 8 bases separating them. Germline CDR1 is SEHNR and CDR2 is FQNEAQ (reference sequence).

This clone was observed a few times. V and J are TRBV5-6 and TRBJ1-1; TRBD1 matches at 9 bases. V was pared by 4 bases and J by 1 base, with 8 bases of the junction left unmatched. CDR3 size: 16 residues. Germline loops: CDR1 SGHDT, CDR2 YYEEEE. The CDR3 DNA reads as TGTGCCAGCAGCCCGAGGACAGGGGCCCAGAACACTGAAGCTTTCTTT. Its translation: CASSPRTGAQNTEAFF.

The V and J genes are TRBV27 and TRBJ2-7, with TRBD1 matching over 10 bases. J lost 3 bases, V lost 2 bases, and 19 bases had no gene match. The CDR3 contains 20 residues. CDR1 MNHEY and CDR2 SMNVEV come from the germline V gene (reference sequence). The CDR3 region has the DNA TGTGCCAGCAGTTTAATGGCGGGACAGGGGACTCTGGGAGATGTCTACGAGCAGTACTTC. This encodes CASSLMAGQGTLGDVYEQYF.

This rearrangement joins TRBV7-9 to TRBJ1-4; 7 bases line up with TRBD1. The junction had 0 bases not matched to a gene; V was cut back by 5 bases and J by 0 bases. The CDR3 consists of 14 residues. Per the germline V gene, CDR1 is SEHNR and CDR2 is FQNEAQ (reference sequence). The CDR3 DNA is TGTGCCAGCAGCACAGGGGCAACTAATGAAAAACTGTTTTTT. Amino acid sequence: CASSTGATNEKLFF.

The CDR3 here is CASSPGTSTVSYNEQFF. The CDR3 region has the DNA TGTGCCAGCAGTCCCGGGACTAGCACGGTTTCATACAATGAGCAGTTCTTC. The rearrangement joins TRBV13 to TRBJ2-1; 9 bases fit TRBD2. Germline CDR1 PRHDT, CDR2 FYEKMQ (reference sequence). CDR3 length: 17 residues. V shed 6 bases, J shed 4 bases, and the junction held 13 bases outside the gene matches. The full variable domain, its missing parts supplied by reference TRBV13 and TRBJ2-1, is AAGVIQSPRHLIKEKRETATLKCYPIPRHDTVYWYQQGPGQDPQFLISFYEKMQSDKGSIPDRFSAQQFSDYHSELNMSSLELGDSALYFCASSPGTSTVSYNEQFFGPGTRLTVL.

Of note for this clone: A junction end diverges from the germline sequence, so it may reflect a read error. The genes are TRBV7-7 and TRBJ2-3; D gene unclear. The CDR3 is made up of 17 amino acids. Germline CDR1 and CDR2: SSHAT and FNYEAQ (reference sequence). CDR3 sequence reads: CASSPTPLAVIADTQYF. CDR3 in DNA: TGTGCTAGCAGCCCCACGCCCTTGGCGGTTATAGCAGATACGCAGTATTTT. The variable domain in full, completed from reference TRBV7-7 and TRBJ2-3, reads GAGVSQSPRYKVTKRGQDVTLRCDPISSHATLYWYQQALGQGPEFLTYFNYEAQPDKSGLPSDRFSAERPEGSISTLTIQRTEQRDSAMYRCASSPTPLAVIADTQYFGPGTRLTVL.

The rearrangement joins TRBV5-1 to TRBJ2-3; possible D gene TRBD2, 5 bases. Trimming cost V 4 bases and J 3 bases, with 9 bases left between them. The CDR3 is made up of 13 amino acids. The V gene's germline CDR1 is SGHRS and CDR2 YFSETQ. The CDR3 region has the DNA TGCGCCAGCAGCAGAGGGAGTACAGATACGCAGTATTTT. Translation: CASSRGSTDTQYF.

The V call is TRBV6-5, the J call TRBJ2-7; D is uncertain. Germline lookup yields CDR1 MNHEY and CDR2 SVGAGI. V dropped 2 bases and J dropped 6 bases, with 14 bases sitting between them. CDR3 size: 14 residues. CDR3 DNA: TGTGCCAGCAGTTACGGTAACATGGAAAGCGAGCAGTACTTC. Protein: CASSYGNMESEQYF.

The V and J genes are TRBV7-6 and TRBJ2-1, with TRBD1 matching over 8 bases. V lost 3 bases and J lost 3; bases outside the gene matches: 1. The CDR3 sequence is 14 residues long. The V gene's germline CDR1 is SGHVS and CDR2 FNYEAQ. CDR3 in DNA: TGTGCCAGCAGCTTGGGGACAGGCTACAATGAGCAGTTCTTC. It yields the protein CASSLGTGYNEQFF.

The chain uses TRBV10-3 and TRBJ2-1; 10 nucleotides align to TRBD2. Germline CDR1 is ENHRY and CDR2 is SYGVKD. V lost 11 bases, J lost 8 bases, and 12 bases stayed unmatched. The CDR3 runs 14 residues. CDR3 sequence (DNA): TGTGCCTCCTCAACCCTAGCGGGAGAGGATGAGCAGTTCTTC. Protein product: CASSTLAGEDEQFF.

V and J are TRBV4-1 and TRBJ2-2; tentative D call: TRBD1 (7 bases). The germline CDR1 and CDR2 sequences are MGHRA and YSYEKL. The germline V and J ends were trimmed by 7 bases and 6 bases, with 21 bases remaining between them. The CDR3 covers 16 residues. For the CDR3, the DNA is TGCGCCAGCACCCACTGGTTCAGGGGGGAATCCGGGGAGCTGTTTTTT. This sequence encodes CASTHWFRGESGELFF.

V and J are TRBV6-1 and TRBJ2-5; tentatively, D is TRBD2 (6 bases). From germline, CDR1 is MNHNS and CDR2 SASEGT. Trimming took off 5 bases at V and 1 base at J, with 11 bases between the two ends. The CDR3 has 14 amino acids. The CDR3 DNA reads as TGTGCCAGCAGTCTGGGACTCCTCCAAGAGACCCAGTACTTC. Its translation is CASSLGLLQETQYF.

The chain employs TRBV19 and TRBJ2-7; 12 nucleotides line up with TRBD1. V lost 5 bases and J lost 3; bases outside the gene matches: 5. Per germline, CDR1 LNHDA and CDR2 SQIVND (reference sequence). The CDR3 covers 15 residues. The CDR3 bases are TGTGCCAGTAGTTTAGGGACAGGGGGCTACTACGAGCAGTACTTC. It yields the protein CASSLGTGGYYEQYF.

This chain uses TRBV6-6 with TRBJ2-2; D possibly corresponds to TRBD1 (6 bases). CDR3 length: 14 residues. Trimming pared 5 bases from V and 1 base from J, leaving 8 bases between. Germline CDR1 MNHNY, CDR2 SVGAGI (reference sequence). In DNA form, the CDR3 reads TGTGCCAGCAGTAGCAGGGGGAACACCGGGGAGCTGTTTTTT. Encoded protein: CASSSRGNTGELFF.

The rearrangement joins TRBV7-2 to TRBJ1-1; a possible D gene is TRBD1 (6 bases). From germline, CDR1 is SGHTA and CDR2 FQGNSA. Trimming took 5 bases from V and 5 from J, leaving 18 bases between them. CDR3 length: 15 amino acids. The CDR3 DNA sequence: TGTGCCAGCAGCCCACTCTTAACGGGGGCAACTGAAGCTTTCTTT. The encoded protein is CASSPLLTGATEAFF.

The chain uses TRBV6-5 and TRBJ1-1, with a tentative D call TRBD1 (5 bases). Looked up from germline, CDR1 is MNHEY and CDR2 is SVGAGI. With 6 bases removed from V and 9 bases from J, the gap between germline ends came to 14 bases. The CDR3 has 12 amino acids. CDR3 in amino acids: CASSPGGEQAFF. The DNA of the CDR3 is TGTGCCAGCAGCCCCGGAGGGGAGCAAGCTTTCTTT.

This chain connects TRBV7-6 to TRBJ1-1, with D hard to call. The CDR3 runs 14 residues. Trimming removed 4 bases from V and 2 bases from J, with 11 bases in between. Germline CDR1 and CDR2: SGHVS and FNYEAQ. The CDR3: CASSSSHTNTEAFF. Written as DNA, the CDR3 is TGTGCCAGCAGCTCCTCACACACAAACACTGAAGCTTTCTTT.

The V and J genes are TRBV7-9 and TRBJ2-7; 8 nucleotides agree with TRBD1. The J segment lost 3 bases and the V segment lost 1 base, leaving 2 bases of the junction unmatched. This CDR3 has 14 residues. The germline gives CDR1 SEHNR, CDR2 FQNEAQ (reference sequence). The CDR3 loop is CASSLGTGFYEQYF. DNA for the CDR3: TGTGCCAGCAGCTTAGGGACAGGGTTCTACGAGCAGTACTTC.

The rearrangement joins TRBV6-5 to TRBJ1-2; the D gene is possibly TRBD1 (5 bases). V gave up 0 bases and J gave up 7 bases, with 12 bases separating them. Per germline, CDR1 MNHEY and CDR2 SVGAGI. This CDR3 region has 14 residues. The CDR3 DNA reads as TGTGCCAGCAGTTACTCGTTAGGGGTACCTGGCTACACCTTC. It is translated as CASSYSLGVPGYTF.

In nucleotides, the CDR3 is TGTGCCATCAGTGTACTGGCCGACAGGGGGGCTCACTATGAAGCTTTCTTT. Protein product: CAISVLADRGAHYEAFF. The V gene is TRBV10-3, the J gene TRBJ1-1, with 9 bases identical to TRBD1. The junction had 16 bases not matched to a gene; V was cut back by 4 bases and J by 7 bases. The CDR3 has 17 amino acids. Per the germline V gene, CDR1 is ENHRY and CDR2 is SYGVKD.

The chain has TRBV11-2 and TRBJ2-3, with TRBD2 matching 10 bases. CDR1 and CDR2 from the germline V gene are SGHAT and FQNNGV. The CDR3 spans 15 residues. V was pared by 6 bases and J by 0 bases, with 3 bases of the junction left unmatched. In nucleotides, the CDR3 is TGTGCCAGCAGACGACTAGCGGGTAGCACAGATACGCAGTATTTT. Translation gives CASRRLAGSTDTQYF.

The V gene is TRBV29-1, the J gene TRBJ2-1; 13 nucleotides agree with TRBD2. The CDR3 contains 21 residues. Germline V gene sequence: CDR1 SQVTM, CDR2 ANQGSEA. Trimming took 5 bases from V and 4 from J; bases not matched to a gene: 23. This chain's CDR3 is CSVQSQKLAGGPNLNYNEQFF. Written as DNA, the CDR3 is TGCAGCGTTCAGTCCCAGAAACTAGCGGGAGGGCCTAATCTGAATTACAATGAGCAGTTCTTC.